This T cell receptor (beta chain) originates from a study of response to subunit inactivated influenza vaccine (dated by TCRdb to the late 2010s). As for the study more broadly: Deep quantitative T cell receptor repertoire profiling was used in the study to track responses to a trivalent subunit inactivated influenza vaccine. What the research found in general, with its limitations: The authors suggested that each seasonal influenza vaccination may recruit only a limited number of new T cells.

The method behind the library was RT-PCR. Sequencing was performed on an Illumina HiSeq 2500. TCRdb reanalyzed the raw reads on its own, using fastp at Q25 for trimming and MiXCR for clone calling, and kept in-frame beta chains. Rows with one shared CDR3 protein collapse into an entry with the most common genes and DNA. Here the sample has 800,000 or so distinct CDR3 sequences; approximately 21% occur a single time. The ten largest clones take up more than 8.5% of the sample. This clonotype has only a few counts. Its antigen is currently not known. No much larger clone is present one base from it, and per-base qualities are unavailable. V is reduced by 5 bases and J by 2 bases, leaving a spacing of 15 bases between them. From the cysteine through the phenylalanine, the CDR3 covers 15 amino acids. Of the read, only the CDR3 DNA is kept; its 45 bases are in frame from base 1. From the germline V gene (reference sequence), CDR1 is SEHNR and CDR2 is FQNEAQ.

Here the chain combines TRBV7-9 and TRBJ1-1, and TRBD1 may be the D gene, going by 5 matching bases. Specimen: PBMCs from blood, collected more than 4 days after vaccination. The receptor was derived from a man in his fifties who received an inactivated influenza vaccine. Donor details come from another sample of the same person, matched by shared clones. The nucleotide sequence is TGTGCCAGCAGCGGAAACTTTGGGGGTAACACTGAAGCTTTCTTT. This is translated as CASSGNFGGNTEAFF. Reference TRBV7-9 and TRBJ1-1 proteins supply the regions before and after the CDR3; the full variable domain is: DTGVSQNPRHKITKRGQNVTFRCDPISEHNRLYWYRQTLGQGPEFLTYFQNEAQLEKSRLLSDRFSAERPKGSFSTLEIQRTEQGDSAMYLCASSGNFGGNTEAFFGQGTRLTVV.